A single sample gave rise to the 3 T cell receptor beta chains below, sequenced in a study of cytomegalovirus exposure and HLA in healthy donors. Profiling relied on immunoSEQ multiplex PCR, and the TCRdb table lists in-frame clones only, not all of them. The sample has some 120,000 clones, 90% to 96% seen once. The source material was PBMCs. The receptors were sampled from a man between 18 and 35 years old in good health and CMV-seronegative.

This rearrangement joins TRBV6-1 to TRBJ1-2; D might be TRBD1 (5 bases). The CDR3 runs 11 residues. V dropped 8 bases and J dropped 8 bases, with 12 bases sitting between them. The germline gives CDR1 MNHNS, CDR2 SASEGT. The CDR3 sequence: CASRQGGGYTF. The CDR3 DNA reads TGTGCCAGCCGGCAGGGAGGCGGCTACACCTTC.

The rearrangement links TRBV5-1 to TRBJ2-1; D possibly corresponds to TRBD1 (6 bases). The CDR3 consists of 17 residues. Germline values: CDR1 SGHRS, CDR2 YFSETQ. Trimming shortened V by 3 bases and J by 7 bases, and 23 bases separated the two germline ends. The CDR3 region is CASSSRNGGADRNEQFF. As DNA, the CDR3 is TGCGCCAGCAGCTCTAGAAATGGGGGCGCGGATCGAAATGAGCAGTTCTTC. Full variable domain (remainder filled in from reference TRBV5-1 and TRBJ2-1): KAGVTQTPRYLIKTRGQQVTLSCSPISGHRSVSWYQQTPGQGLQFLFEYFSETQRNKGNFPGRFSGRQFSNSRSEMNVSTLELGDSALYLCASSSRNGGADRNEQFFGPGTRLTVL.

CDR3 protein: CASTLTPGAGELFF. CDR3 DNA: TGTGCCAGTACCCTGACCCCGGGGGCCGGGGAGCTGTTTTTT. This chain connects TRBV19 to TRBJ2-2; TRBD2 might be the D (6 bases). V was pared by 7 bases and J by 6 bases, with 15 bases between. This CDR3 has 14 residues. Germline loops: CDR1 LNHDA, CDR2 SQIVND (reference sequence). Filled out from reference TRBV19 and TRBJ2-2, the complete variable domain reads DGGITQSPKYLFRKEGQNVTLSCEQNLNHDAMYWYRQDPGQGLRLIYYSQIVNDFQKGDIAEGYSVSREKKESFPLTVTSAQKNPTAFYLCASTLTPGAGELFFGEGSRLTVL.